A single sample gave rise to the 21 T cell receptor beta chains below, sequenced in a study of beta chain features in type 1 diabetes. Expressed TCRB transcripts were sequenced, since all the RNA that had been isolated was reverse transcribed. TCRdb's table, derived via immunoSEQ multiplex PCR, lists solely in-frame clones and lacks some. The top ten hold under 0.095% of the sample, which has about 620,000 clones, around 15% seen once. The sample comprised naive CD4+ T cells from blood. These receptor sequences come from a young man in good health.

This clone was seen a few times. The DNA for the CDR3 is TGTGCCATCAGTGGTTCCGGGACAGGGTTCGAGACCCAGTACTTC. Its translation: CAISGSGTGFETQYF. The genes are TRBV10-3 and TRBJ2-5, with TRBD1 matching 9 bases. The V segment lost 4 bases and the J segment 5 bases; nucleotides outside the gene matches: 8. CDR3 size: 15 residues. Germline values: CDR1 ENHRY, CDR2 SYGVKD.

This clone was observed a few times. V gene TRBV9 combines with J gene TRBJ2-2, with D possibly TRBD2 on 6 matching bases. The CDR3 totals 14 residues. Looked up from germline, CDR1 is SGDLS and CDR2 is YYNGEE. The ends were cut back, 2 bases at V and 7 bases at J, with 12 bases in the middle. CDR3 residues: CASSVGGGHGELFF. Written as DNA, the CDR3 is TGTGCCAGCAGCGTCGGTGGAGGGCACGGGGAGCTGTTTTTT.

This clone was seen more than once but under ten times. The junction differs from germline at one of its ends, possibly a read error. The chain links TRBV28 to TRBJ2-4, with D possibly matching TRBD2 (6 bases). The CDR3 spans 14 residues. Germline CDR1 is MDHEN and CDR2 is SYDVKM. The CDR3 coding sequence is TGCGGAAGTGCTAGCGCCTCGGCCAAAAACATTCAGTACTTC. Translating gives CGSASASAKNIQYF.

This clone has just one count. The V and J genes are TRBV11-2 and TRBJ1-1; D remains unclear. Deletions cut 3 bases from V and 4 bases from J, with 15 bases between. CDR3 length: 15 amino acids. CDR1 and CDR2 from the germline V gene are SGHAT and FQNNGV. This CDR3 is CASSFRGPGGTEAFF. The CDR3 DNA is TGTGCCAGCAGCTTCCGAGGGCCGGGCGGCACTGAAGCTTTCTTT.

This clone was observed many times. The gene calls are TRBV14 and TRBJ1-3; D gene unclear. Trimming shortened V by 4 bases and J by 1 base, and 5 bases separated the two germline ends. There are 13 residues in the CDR3. Per the germline V gene, CDR1 is SGHDN and CDR2 is FVKESK. The CDR3 sequence: CASSPTSGNTIYF. CDR3 bases: TGTGCCAGCAGCCCAACGTCTGGAAACACCATATATTTT.

This clone was seen a few times. DNA of the CDR3: TGTGCCAGCAGCTCTCGGGAGACTGAGCAGTTCTTC. This sequence encodes CASSSRETEQFF. The chain links TRBV11-2 to TRBJ2-1; tentative D call: TRBD2 (6 bases). The V gene's germline CDR1 is SGHAT and CDR2 FQNNGV. The V gene lost 4 bases and the J gene lost 9 bases, with 10 bases spanning the gap. This CDR3 contains 12 residues. Filled out from reference TRBV11-2 and TRBJ2-1, the complete variable domain reads EAGVAQSPRYKIIEKRQSVAFWCNPISGHATLYWYQQILGQGPKLLIQFQNNGVVDDSQLPKDRFSAERLKGVDSTLKIQPAKLEDSAVYLCASSSRETEQFFGPGTRLTVL.

The chain links TRBV11-2 to TRBJ2-1; TRBD2 is a possible D gene (5 bases). V lost 6 bases and J lost 9, with 18 bases in between. CDR1 is SGHAT, CDR2 FQNNGV, per germline. CDR3 length: 14 residues. The CDR3 protein is CASRGGSYMFEQFF. For the CDR3, the DNA is TGTGCCAGCAGGGGCGGGTCATACATGTTTGAGCAGTTCTTC.

This chain uses TRBV9 with TRBJ1-4; 7 positions agree with TRBD1. The germline V gene has CDR1 SGDLS and CDR2 YYNGEE. The CDR3 is 14 amino acids. V shed 6 bases and J 10 bases; nucleotides not matched to a gene: 12. CDR3 protein: CASTKDRESGKLFF. CDR3 DNA: TGTGCCAGCACCAAAGACAGGGAGAGCGGAAAACTGTTTTTT.

The table lists this clone with a few counts. This sequence joins TRBV7-8 and TRBJ2-5; a weak D match, TRBD2 (5 bases). Germline assignment: CDR1 SGHVS and CDR2 FQNEAQ. The CDR3 loop spans 14 amino acids. The V end was cut by 6 bases, the J end by 1 base, with 12 bases between. The CDR3 here is CASRKLALQETQYF. The CDR3 nucleotides are TGTGCCAGCAGGAAATTAGCGCTCCAAGAGACCCAGTACTTC.

The chain uses TRBV6-5 and TRBJ2-7; the match to TRBD2 covers 10 bases. Trimming cost V 4 bases and J 5 bases; bases outside gene matches: 8. This CDR3 comprises 15 residues. From germline, CDR1 is MNHEY and CDR2 SVGAGI. DNA of the CDR3: TGTGCCAGCAGTTCCAAGCGGGAGGGCCTCCACGAGCAGTACTTC. Protein sequence: CASSSKREGLHEQYF.

The chain has TRBV9 and TRBJ2-7; D uncertain. Per the germline V gene, CDR1 is SGDLS and CDR2 is YYNGEE. This CDR3 region has 13 residues. Trimming took 0 bases from V and 5 from J, leaving 9 bases between them. CDR3 bases: TGTGCCAGCAGCGTAGCACCTTGGAACGAGCAGTACTTC. This sequence encodes CASSVAPWNEQYF.

CDR3: CASRSRKGANTGELFF. The CDR3 DNA reads as TGTGCCAGCAGATCCCGTAAGGGAGCGAACACCGGGGAGCTGTTTTTT. The rearrangement uses TRBV5-4 and TRBJ2-2; D possibly corresponds to TRBD2 (5 bases). The ends were cut back, 5 bases at V and 0 bases at J, with 14 bases in the middle. The CDR3 has 16 residues. Germline V lookup: CDR1 SGHNT, CDR2 YYREEE (reference sequence).

This clone was counted between two and nine times. V is TRBV5-1 and J is TRBJ2-1; no definite D call. This CDR3 region has 14 residues. The V gene's germline CDR1 is SGHRS and CDR2 YFSETQ. V dropped 3 bases and J dropped 5 bases, with 12 bases sitting between them. The CDR3 loop is CASSSMNPDNEQFF. CDR3 DNA sequence: TGCGCCAGCAGCTCGATGAACCCGGACAATGAGCAGTTCTTC.

This clone was seen more than once but under ten times. This sample also contains other DNA sequences that code for the same CDR3. DNA for the CDR3: TGTGCCAGCAGCTCAAGGGGACAGCGCACAGATACGCAGTATTTT. This codes for CASSSRGQRTDTQYF. The rearrangement links TRBV7-9 to TRBJ2-3; 7 positions match TRBD1. The CDR3 extends over 15 amino acids. Germline CDR1 SEHNR, CDR2 FQNEAQ (reference sequence). J lost 1 base, V lost 4 bases, and 5 bases had no gene match.

The chain links TRBV7-9 to TRBJ1-2; D is ambiguous. The V end was cut by 1 base, the J end by 3 bases, with 6 bases between. This CDR3 has 13 amino acids. The germline gives CDR1 SEHNR, CDR2 FQNEAQ (reference sequence). The CDR3 nucleotides are TGTGCCAGCAGCTTAGGGACCGACTATGGCTACACCTTC. It specifies CASSLGTDYGYTF.

This clone came up a few times. As DNA, the CDR3 is TGTGCCAGCAGCTTAGCGACAGGAGCCTCCTATGGCTACACCTTC. Protein product: CASSLATGASYGYTF. This chain uses TRBV7-2 with TRBJ1-2, with D perhaps TRBD1 (6 bases). V was cut by 0 bases and J by 4 bases, with 12 bases left in between. Germline CDR1 is SGHTA and CDR2 is FQGNSA. The CDR3 consists of 15 residues.

V usage is TRBV7-9 and J usage is TRBJ2-7; 7 nucleotides line up with TRBD1. Trimming at V came to 4 bases and at J to 0 bases, leaving 6 bases not matched to a gene. Germline CDR1 and CDR2: SEHNR and FQNEAQ (reference sequence). This CDR3 region has 15 residues. The CDR3 region is CASSSGQVLSYEQYF. The CDR3 nucleotides are TGTGCCAGCAGCTCCGGACAGGTACTCTCCTACGAGCAGTACTTC.

The gene calls are TRBV7-2 and TRBJ2-4, with TRBD2 matching 8 bases. Losses at the gene ends were 5 bases for V and 6 bases for J; bases not matched to a gene: 6. The CDR3 is 14 residues long. Germline V CDR1 and CDR2: SGHTA, FQGNSA. The CDR3 protein is CASSPPGLGNIQYF. The CDR3 region has the DNA TGTGCCAGCAGCCCCCCGGGACTAGGAAACATTCAGTACTTC.

This clone was seen a handful of times. The chain combines TRBV5-1 with TRBJ1-3; unclear D gene. V was pared by 3 bases and J by 3 bases, with 10 bases between. This CDR3 comprises 14 residues. The germline V gene has CDR1 SGHRS and CDR2 YFSETQ. The CDR3 DNA is TGCGCCAGCAGCTCCCTAGAACGTGGAAACACCATATATTTT. This sequence encodes CASSSLERGNTIYF. Supplemented by reference TRBV5-1 and TRBJ1-3, the full variable domain reads KAGVTQTPRYLIKTRGQQVTLSCSPISGHRSVSWYQQTPGQGLQFLFEYFSETQRNKGNFPGRFSGRQFSNSRSEMNVSTLELGDSALYLCASSSLERGNTIYFGEGSWLTVV.

This clone was found a few times. Here the CDR3 reads CASSWRNLNYGYTF. The CDR3 region has the DNA TGTGCCAGCAGCTGGAGGAACCTGAACTATGGCTACACCTTC. The chain employs TRBV7-2 and TRBJ1-2; no reliable D call. This CDR3 comprises 14 residues. Germline CDR1 SGHTA, CDR2 FQGNSA. Deletions cut 4 bases from V and 2 bases from J, with 11 bases between.

The chain is built from TRBV29-1 and TRBJ2-7; TRBD1 aligns across 8 bases. J lost 9 bases, V lost 6 bases, and 10 bases had no gene match. Germline CDR1 SQVTM, CDR2 ANQGSEA. The CDR3 totals 12 residues. The CDR3 sequence is CSVHPGGASQYF. CDR3 DNA sequence: TGCAGCGTCCACCCAGGGGGCGCGTCGCAGTACTTC.